This T cell receptor beta chain is drawn from a study of T cells in Graves' hyperthyroidism and ophthalmopathy. The germline V gene has CDR1 MGHRA and CDR2 YSYEKL. This CDR3 comprises 14 residues. With V trimmed by 3 bases and J by 4 bases, 3 bases remained unmatched. Concerning this clonotype: Its target is not known.

No progression to ophthalmopathy during 18 months of follow-up defined stable disease. The PBMCs were taken from 10 ml of fresh peripheral blood. It was RNA transcripts that yielded the amplified TCR beta CDR3 regions. When the TCR CDR3 underwent first-round RT-PCR, the HTBI primer set was used. TCRdb re-derived calls from the multiplex PCR reads in MiXCR, one entry per CDR3 protein. The table has hundreds of thousands of distinct CDR3 sequences, 30% to 40% seen once. Points from the study as a whole: Ophthalmopathy could be told apart from stable hyperthyroidism with a 13 V-J model.

This clonotype was obtained from a woman aged 40 to 49 with Graves' hyperthyroidism. Material for sequencing was blood. V gene TRBV4-1 combines with J gene TRBJ2-5; 9 nucleotides match TRBD1. The CDR3 spells CASSQWTGVETQYF. The DNA for the CDR3 is TGCGCCAGCAGCCAGTGGACAGGGGTAGAGACCCAGTACTTC.